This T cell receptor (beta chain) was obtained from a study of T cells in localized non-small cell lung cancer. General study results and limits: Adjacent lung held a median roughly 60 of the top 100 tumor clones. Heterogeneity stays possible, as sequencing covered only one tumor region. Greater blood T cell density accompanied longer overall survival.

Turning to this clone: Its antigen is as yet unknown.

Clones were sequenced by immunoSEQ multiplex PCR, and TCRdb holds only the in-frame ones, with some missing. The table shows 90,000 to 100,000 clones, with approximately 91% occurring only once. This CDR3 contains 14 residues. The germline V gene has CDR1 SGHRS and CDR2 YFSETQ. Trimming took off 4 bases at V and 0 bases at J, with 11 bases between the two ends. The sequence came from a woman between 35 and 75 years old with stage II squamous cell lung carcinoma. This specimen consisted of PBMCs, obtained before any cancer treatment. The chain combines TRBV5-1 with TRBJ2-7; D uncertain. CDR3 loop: CASSLDSISYEQYF. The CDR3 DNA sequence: TGCGCCAGCAGCCTAGACTCTATCTCCTACGAGCAGTACTTC. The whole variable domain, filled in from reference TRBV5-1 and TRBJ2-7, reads KAGVTQTPRYLIKTRGQQVTLSCSPISGHRSVSWYQQTPGQGLQFLFEYFSETQRNKGNFPGRFSGRQFSNSRSEMNVSTLELGDSALYLCASSLDSISYEQYFGPGTRLTVT.